The TCR beta chain under discussion was sequenced for a study of T cells in Graves' hyperthyroidism and ophthalmopathy. CDR3 size: 13 residues. V lost 0 bases and J 6 bases, leaving 11 bases between the germline ends. Looked up from germline, CDR1 is SQVTM and CDR2 is ANQGSEA. Study observations and caveats: The model made its ophthalmopathy prediction, and onset followed a median about 5.9 months later. The majority of expanded thyroid clonotypes above 0.001 also appeared in blood.

Graves' hyperthyroidism is called stable when ophthalmopathy does not progress within 18 months. Patients showing uncontrolled infection, other autoimmune disease, pregnancy or lactation were ineligible. On this clonotype itself: What it binds is unknown.

Amplified TCR beta CDR3 regions came from RNA transcripts. TCR CDR3 underwent first-round RT-PCR with the HTBI primer set. TCRdb analysed the multiplex PCR reads with MiXCR anew, one entry per CDR3 protein. The sample carries roughly 700,000 distinct CDR3 sequences, roughly a third recorded once. Sequencing input: blood. The clonotype originates from a woman aged 40 to 50 with Graves' hyperthyroidism. The chain joins TRBV29-1 to TRBJ1-2, with a tentative D call TRBD1 (6 bases). DNA of the CDR3: TGCAGCGTTGAAGAAGGGGGTAGGGATGGCTACACCTTC. It codes for CSVEEGGRDGYTF.